This TCR beta chain was sequenced in a study of T cell repertoires in cytomegalovirus infection. MiXCR was run by TCRdb on the reads, yielding one entry per CDR3 protein. The data hold approximately 190,000 distinct CDR3 sequences, with more than 9% observed a single time. V was pared by 2 bases and J by 4 bases, with 12 bases of the junction left unmatched. CDR1 and CDR2 from the germline V gene are MNHEY and SVGEGT. This CDR3 contains 18 residues. This clonotype showed up many times. What it binds is not known. Study outcomes and limitations: CMV-specific TCR beta clonotypes restricted by HLA-C dominated the ex vivo response.

The receptor comes from a human donor in good health (CMV status not recorded). Some clones in this sample may be carry-over from other donors' samples. This chain uses TRBV6-2 or TRBV6-3 with TRBJ2-2, with 8 bases matching TRBD1. Specimen: PBMCs. The CDR3 nucleotides read TGTGCCAGCAGTTACGGGAAGTGGACAGGGATGTTCACCGGGGAGCTGTTTTTT. Translated: CASSYGKWTGMFTGELFF.